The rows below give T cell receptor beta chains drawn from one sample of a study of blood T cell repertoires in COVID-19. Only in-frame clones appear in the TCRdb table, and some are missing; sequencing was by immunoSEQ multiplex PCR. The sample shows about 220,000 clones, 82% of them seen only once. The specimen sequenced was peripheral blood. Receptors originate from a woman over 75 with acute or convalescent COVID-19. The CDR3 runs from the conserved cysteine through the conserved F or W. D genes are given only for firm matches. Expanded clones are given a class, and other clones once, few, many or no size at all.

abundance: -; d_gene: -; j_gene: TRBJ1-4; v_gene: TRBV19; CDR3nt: TGTGCCAGTAGTATAGCGGGGTCAAGTGCAACTAATGAAAAACTGTTTTTT; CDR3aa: CASSIAGSSATNEKLFF
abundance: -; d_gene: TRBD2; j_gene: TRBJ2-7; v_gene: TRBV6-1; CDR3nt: TGTGCCAGCAGTGAAGCGCTTCCTAGCGGGGGCTACGAGCAGTACTTC; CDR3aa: CASSEALPSGGYEQYF
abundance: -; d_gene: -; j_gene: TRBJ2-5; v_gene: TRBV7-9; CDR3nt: TGTGCCAGCAGCGCTGTACAGGGACAAGAGACCCAGTACTTC; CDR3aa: CASSAVQGQETQYF
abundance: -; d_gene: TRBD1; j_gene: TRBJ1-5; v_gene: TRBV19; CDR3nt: TGTGCCAGTAGTGAACCGGGACAGGGTGGATTGCCCCAGCATTTT; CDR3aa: CASSEPGQGGLPQHF
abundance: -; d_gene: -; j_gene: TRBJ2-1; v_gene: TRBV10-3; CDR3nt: TGTGCCGGTGGGCCACAGTACAATGAGCAGTTCTTC; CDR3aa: CAGGPQYNEQFF
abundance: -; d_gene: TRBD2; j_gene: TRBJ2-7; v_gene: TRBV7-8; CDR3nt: TGTGCCAGCAGCTTACGGGGGGGGTACTACGAGCAGTACTTC; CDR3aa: CASSLRGGYYEQYF
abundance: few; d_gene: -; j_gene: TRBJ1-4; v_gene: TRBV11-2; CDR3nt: TGTGCCAGCAGCCCCCAGGGGACCACGGATGAAAAACTGTTTTTT; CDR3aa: CASSPQGTTDEKLFF
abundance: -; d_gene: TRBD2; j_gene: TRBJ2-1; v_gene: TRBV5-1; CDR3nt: TGCGCCAGCAGCTTGTTGACTAGCGGGGCCAATGAGCAGTTCTTC; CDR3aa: CASSLLTSGANEQFF
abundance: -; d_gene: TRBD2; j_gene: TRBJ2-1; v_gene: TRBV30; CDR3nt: TGTGCCTGGAAAGGGCGGGGGGGCGAAAATGAGCAGTTCTTC; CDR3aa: CAWKGRGGENEQFF
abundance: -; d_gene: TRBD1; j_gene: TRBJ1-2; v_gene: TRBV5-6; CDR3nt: TGTGCCAGCAGCTCGTTACAGGGGCCCGCCTTGAGCTACACCTTC; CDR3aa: CASSSLQGPALSYTF
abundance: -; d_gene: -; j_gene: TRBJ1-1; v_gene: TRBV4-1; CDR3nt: TGCGCCAGCAGCCTGATACCCGGTCGGTCTGAAGCTTTCTTT; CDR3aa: CASSLIPGRSEAFF
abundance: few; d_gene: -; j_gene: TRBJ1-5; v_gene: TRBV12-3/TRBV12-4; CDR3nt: TGTGCCAGCAGTTTAAGGGGTGATCAGCCCCAGCATTTT; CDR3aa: CASSLRGDQPQHF
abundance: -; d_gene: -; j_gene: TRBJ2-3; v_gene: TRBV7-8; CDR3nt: TGTGCCAGCAGCTTAGTCGGTGGCGGGGTGGCAGATACGCAGTATTTT; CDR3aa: CASSLVGGGVADTQYF
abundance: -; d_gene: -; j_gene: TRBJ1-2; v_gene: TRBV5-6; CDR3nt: TGTGCCAGCAGCTTGCCGGCAGGCAACTATGGCTACACCTTC; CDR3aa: CASSLPAGNYGYTF
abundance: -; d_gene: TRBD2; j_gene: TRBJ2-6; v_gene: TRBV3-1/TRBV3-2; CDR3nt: TGTGCCAGCAGCCCGGGACTAGCGGGGGCCTTCTCTGGGGCCAACGTCCTGACTTTC; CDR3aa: CASSPGLAGAFSGANVLTF
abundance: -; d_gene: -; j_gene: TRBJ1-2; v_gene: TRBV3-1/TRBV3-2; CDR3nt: TGTGCCAGCAGCCAAGCGGACAGAGAGGATAGATATGGCTACACCTTC; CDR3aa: CASSQADREDRYGYTF
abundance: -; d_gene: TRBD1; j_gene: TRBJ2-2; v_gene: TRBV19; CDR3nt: TGTGCCAGTAAACCGGGACAGGGGGCTTTTCCCGGGGAGCTGTTTTTT; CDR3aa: CASKPGQGAFPGELFF
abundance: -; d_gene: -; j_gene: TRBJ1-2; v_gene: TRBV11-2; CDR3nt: TGTGCCAGCAGCAGAACAGACAAGCGCTACACCTTC; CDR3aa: CASSRTDKRYTF
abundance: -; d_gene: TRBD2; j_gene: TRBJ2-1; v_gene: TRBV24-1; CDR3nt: TGTGCCACCAGTGGACGGGCGGGGGGGCAAAATGAGCAGTTCTTC; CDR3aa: CATSGRAGGQNEQFF
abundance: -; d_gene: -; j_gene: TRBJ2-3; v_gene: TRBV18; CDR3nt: TGTGCCAGCTCACCGGGAATTGGCGGGACCACAGATACGCAGTATTTT; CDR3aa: CASSPGIGGTTDTQYF
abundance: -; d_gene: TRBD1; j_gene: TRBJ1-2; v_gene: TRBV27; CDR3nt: TGTGCCAGCAGTTTGGGTCAGGGGGCGGCTTATGGCTACACCTTC; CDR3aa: CASSLGQGAAYGYTF
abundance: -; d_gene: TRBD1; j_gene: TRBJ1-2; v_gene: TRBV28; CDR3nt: TGTGCCAGCAGTCCCGGGACAGGGCTGGAAGGCTATGGCTACACCTTC; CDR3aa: CASSPGTGLEGYGYTF
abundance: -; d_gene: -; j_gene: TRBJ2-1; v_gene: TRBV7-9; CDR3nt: TGTGCCAGCACCCTAAGGGGGAGATTAGGCACGCCAGGTATGAATGAGCAGTTCTTC; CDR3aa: CASTLRGRLGTPGMNEQFF